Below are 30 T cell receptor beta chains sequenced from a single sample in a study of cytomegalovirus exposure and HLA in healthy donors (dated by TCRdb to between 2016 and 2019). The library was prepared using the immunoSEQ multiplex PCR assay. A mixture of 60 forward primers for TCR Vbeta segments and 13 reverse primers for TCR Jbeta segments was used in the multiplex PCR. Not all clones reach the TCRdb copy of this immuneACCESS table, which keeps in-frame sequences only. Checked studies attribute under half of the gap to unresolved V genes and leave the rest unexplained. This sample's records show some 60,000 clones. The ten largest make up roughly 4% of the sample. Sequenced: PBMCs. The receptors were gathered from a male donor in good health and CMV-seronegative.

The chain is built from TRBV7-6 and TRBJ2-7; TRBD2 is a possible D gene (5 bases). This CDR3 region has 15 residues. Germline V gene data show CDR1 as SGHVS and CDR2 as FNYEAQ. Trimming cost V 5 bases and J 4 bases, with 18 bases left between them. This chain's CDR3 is CASSKLDYPQYEQYF. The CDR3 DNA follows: TGTGCCAGCAGCAAACTCGACTACCCCCAATACGAGCAGTACTTC. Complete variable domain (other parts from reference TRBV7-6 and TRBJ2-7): GAGVSQSPRYKVTKRGQDVALRCDPISGHVSLYWYRQALGQGPEFLTYFNYEAQQDKSGLPNDRFSAERPEGSISTLTIQRTEQRDSAMYRCASSKLDYPQYEQYFGPGTRLTVT.

This CDR3 reads CASTIQGYSNQPQHF. CDR3 DNA sequence: TGTGCCAGCACCATACAGGGGTATAGCAATCAGCCCCAGCATTTT. This chain uses TRBV6-5 with TRBJ1-5; 7 nucleotides align to TRBD1. After removal of 7 bases from V and 0 bases from J, the junction contained 6 bases not matched to a gene. The V gene's germline CDR1 is MNHEY and CDR2 SVGAGI. CDR3 length equals 15 residues.

DNA for the CDR3: TGTGCCAGCAGCTTAAACGGGTCGGGGAGGGAGACCCAGTACTTC. Its protein is CASSLNGSGRETQYF. The chain couples TRBV7-2 to TRBJ2-5; D perhaps matches TRBD2 (6 bases). V was shortened by 2 bases and J by 5 bases, with 15 bases between the two germline ends. In germline, CDR1 is SGHTA, CDR2 FQGNSA. The CDR3 spans 15 residues.

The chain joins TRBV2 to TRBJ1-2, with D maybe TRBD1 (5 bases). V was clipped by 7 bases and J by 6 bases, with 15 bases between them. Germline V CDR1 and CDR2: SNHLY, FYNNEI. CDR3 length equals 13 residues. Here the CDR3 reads CASKGQGVDGYTF. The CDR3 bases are TGTGCCAGCAAAGGCCAGGGCGTTGATGGCTACACCTTC.

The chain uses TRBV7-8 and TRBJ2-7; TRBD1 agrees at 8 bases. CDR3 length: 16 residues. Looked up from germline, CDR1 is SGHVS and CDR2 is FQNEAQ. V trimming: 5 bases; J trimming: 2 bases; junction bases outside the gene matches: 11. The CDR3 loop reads CASSASGTGIAYEQYF. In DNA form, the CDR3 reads TGTGCCAGCAGCGCCTCGGGGACAGGTATTGCCTACGAGCAGTACTTC. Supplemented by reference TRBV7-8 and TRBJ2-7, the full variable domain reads GAGVSQSPRYKVAKRGQDVALRCDPISGHVSLFWYQQALGQGPEFLTYFQNEAQLDKSGLPSDRFFAERPEGSVSTLKIQRTQQEDSAVYLCASSASGTGIAYEQYFGPGTRLTVT.

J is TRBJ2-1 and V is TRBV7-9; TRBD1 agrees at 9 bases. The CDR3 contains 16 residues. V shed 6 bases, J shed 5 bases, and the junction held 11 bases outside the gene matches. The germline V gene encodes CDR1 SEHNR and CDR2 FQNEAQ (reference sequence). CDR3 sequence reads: CASSRSTGGSDNEQFF. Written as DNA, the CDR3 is TGTGCCAGCAGTAGATCCACAGGGGGCAGTGACAATGAGCAGTTCTTC.

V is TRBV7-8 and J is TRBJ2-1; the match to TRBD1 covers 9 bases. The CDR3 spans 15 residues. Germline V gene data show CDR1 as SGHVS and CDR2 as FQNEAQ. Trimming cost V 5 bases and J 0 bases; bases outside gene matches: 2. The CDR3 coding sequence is TGTGCCAGCAGCAAGGACAGGGGCTCCTACAATGAGCAGTTCTTC. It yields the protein CASSKDRGSYNEQFF.

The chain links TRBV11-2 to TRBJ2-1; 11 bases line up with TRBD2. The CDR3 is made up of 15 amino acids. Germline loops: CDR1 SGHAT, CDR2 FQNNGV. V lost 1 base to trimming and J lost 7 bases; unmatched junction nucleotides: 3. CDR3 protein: CASSLGLAGYNEQFF. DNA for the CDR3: TGTGCCAGCAGCTTAGGACTAGCGGGGTATAATGAGCAGTTCTTC.

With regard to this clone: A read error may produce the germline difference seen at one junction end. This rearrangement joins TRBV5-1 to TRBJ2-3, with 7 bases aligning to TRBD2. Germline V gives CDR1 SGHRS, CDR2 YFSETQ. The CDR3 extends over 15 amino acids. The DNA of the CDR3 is TGCGCCAGCAGCGCCCCTAGCGGAAGCACAGATAAGCAGTATTTT. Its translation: CASSAPSGSTDKQYF.

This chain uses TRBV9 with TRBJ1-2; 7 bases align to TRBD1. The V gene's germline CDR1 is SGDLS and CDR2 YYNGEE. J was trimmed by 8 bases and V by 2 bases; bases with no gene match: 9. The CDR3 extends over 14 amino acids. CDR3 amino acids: CASSVRQGREGYTF. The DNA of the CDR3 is TGTGCCAGCAGCGTGAGACAGGGAAGAGAGGGCTACACCTTC. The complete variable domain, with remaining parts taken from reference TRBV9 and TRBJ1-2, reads DSGVTQTPKHLITATGQRVTLRCSPRSGDLSVYWYQQSLDQGLQFLIQYYNGEERAKGNILERFSAQQFPDLHSELNLSSLELGDSALYFCASSVRQGREGYTFGSGTRLTVV.

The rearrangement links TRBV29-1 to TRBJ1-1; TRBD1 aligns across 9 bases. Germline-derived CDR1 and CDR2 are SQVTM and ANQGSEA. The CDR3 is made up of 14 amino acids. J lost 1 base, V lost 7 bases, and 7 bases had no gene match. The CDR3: CSARDRGKNTEAFF. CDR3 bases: TGCAGCGCCCGAGACAGGGGGAAGAACACTGAAGCTTTCTTT. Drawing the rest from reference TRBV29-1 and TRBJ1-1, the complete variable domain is SAVISQKPSRDICQRGTSLTIQCQVDSQVTMMFWYRQQPGQSLTLIATANQGSEATYESGFVIDKFPISRPNLTFSTLTVSNMSPEDSSIYLCSARDRGKNTEAFFGQGTRLTVV.

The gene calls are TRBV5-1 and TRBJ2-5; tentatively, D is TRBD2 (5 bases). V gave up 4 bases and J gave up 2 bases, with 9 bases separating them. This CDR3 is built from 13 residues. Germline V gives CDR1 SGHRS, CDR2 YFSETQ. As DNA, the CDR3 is TGCGCCAGCAGCCAGGACTCTCAAGAGACCCAGTACTTC. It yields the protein CASSQDSQETQYF.

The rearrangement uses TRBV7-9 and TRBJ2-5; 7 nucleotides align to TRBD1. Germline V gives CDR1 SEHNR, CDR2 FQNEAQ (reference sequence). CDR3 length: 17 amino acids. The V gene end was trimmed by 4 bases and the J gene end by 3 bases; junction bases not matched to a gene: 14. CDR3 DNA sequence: TGTGCCAGCAGCTCCGGGACAGTCCCCTCGTCGGAAGAGACCCAGTACTTC. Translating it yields CASSSGTVPSSEETQYF.

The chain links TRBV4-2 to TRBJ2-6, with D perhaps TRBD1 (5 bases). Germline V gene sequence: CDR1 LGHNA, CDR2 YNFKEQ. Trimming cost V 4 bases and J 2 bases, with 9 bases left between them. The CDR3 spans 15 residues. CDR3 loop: CASSPGFTGANVLTF. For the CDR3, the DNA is TGTGCCAGCAGCCCAGGGTTTACTGGGGCCAACGTCCTGACTTTC.

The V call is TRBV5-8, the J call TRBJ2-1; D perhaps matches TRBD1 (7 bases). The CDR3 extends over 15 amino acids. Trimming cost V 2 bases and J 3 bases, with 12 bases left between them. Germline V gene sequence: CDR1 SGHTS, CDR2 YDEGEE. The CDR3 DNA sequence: TGTGCCAGCAGCTTAGGGGGGACAGTCTACAATGAGCAGTTCTTC. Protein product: CASSLGGTVYNEQFF.

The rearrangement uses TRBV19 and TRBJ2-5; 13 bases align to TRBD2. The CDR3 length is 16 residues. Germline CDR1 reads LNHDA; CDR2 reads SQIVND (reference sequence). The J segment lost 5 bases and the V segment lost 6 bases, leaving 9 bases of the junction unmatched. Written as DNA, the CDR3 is TGTGCCAGTAGGAGGACTAGCGGGAGCCCGGGGGAGACCCAGTACTTC. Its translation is CASRRTSGSPGETQYF.

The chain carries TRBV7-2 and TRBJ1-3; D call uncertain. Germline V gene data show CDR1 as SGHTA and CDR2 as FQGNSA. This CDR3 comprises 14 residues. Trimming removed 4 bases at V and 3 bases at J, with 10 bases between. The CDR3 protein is CASSSWGDGNTIYF. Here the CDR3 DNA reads TGTGCCAGCAGCTCCTGGGGAGATGGAAACACCATATATTTT. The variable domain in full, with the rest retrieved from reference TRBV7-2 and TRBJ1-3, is GAGVSQSPSNKVTEKGKDVELRCDPISGHTALYWYRQSLGQGLEFLIYFQGNSAPDKSGLPSDRFSAERTGGSVSTLTIQRTQQEDSAVYLCASSSWGDGNTIYFGEGSWLTVV.

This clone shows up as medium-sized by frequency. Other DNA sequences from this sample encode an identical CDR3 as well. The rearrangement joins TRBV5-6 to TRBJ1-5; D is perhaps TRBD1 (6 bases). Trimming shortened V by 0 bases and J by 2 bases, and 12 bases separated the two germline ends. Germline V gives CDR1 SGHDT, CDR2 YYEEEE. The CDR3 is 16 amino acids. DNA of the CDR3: TGTGCCAGCAGCTTGGGGGGGGGCGCAGGCAATCAGCCCCAGCATTTT. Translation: CASSLGGGAGNQPQHF.

The CDR3 bases are TGTGCCAGCAGTTCGACAGGGGGTGGAGGCACAGATACGCAGTATTTT. Residues: CASSSTGGGGTDTQYF. V and J are TRBV6-5 and TRBJ2-3; 9 bases map to TRBD1. CDR3 length: 16 residues. V trimming: 4 bases; J trimming: 1 base; junction bases outside the gene matches: 6. CDR1 and CDR2 from the germline V gene are MNHEY and SVGAGI.

Here the CDR3 reads CASSPGAGEKLFF. Here the CDR3 DNA reads TGTGCCAGCTCACCGGGGGCCGGTGAAAAACTGTTTTTT. The chain recombines TRBV18 with TRBJ1-4, with D maybe TRBD1 (6 bases). Germline lookup yields CDR1 KGHSH and CDR2 LQKENI. Trimming cost V 3 bases and J 7 bases, with 9 bases left between them. The CDR3 sequence is 13 residues long.

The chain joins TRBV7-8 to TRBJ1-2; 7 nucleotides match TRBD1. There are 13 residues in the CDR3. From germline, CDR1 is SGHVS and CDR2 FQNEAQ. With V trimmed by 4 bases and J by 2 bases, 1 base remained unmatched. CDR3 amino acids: CASSSQGNYGYTF. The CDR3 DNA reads TGTGCCAGCAGCTCACAGGGGAACTATGGCTACACCTTC.

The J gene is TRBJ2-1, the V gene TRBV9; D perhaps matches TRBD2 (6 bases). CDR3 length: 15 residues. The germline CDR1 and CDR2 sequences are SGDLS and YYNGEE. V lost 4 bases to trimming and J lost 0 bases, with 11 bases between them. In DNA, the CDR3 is TGTGCCAGCAGCACCTTCGGGAGCTCCTACAATGAGCAGTTCTTC. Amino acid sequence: CASSTFGSSYNEQFF. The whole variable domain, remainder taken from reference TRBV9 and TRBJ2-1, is DSGVTQTPKHLITATGQRVTLRCSPRSGDLSVYWYQQSLDQGLQFLIQYYNGEERAKGNILERFSAQQFPDLHSELNLSSLELGDSALYFCASSTFGSSYNEQFFGPGTRLTVL.

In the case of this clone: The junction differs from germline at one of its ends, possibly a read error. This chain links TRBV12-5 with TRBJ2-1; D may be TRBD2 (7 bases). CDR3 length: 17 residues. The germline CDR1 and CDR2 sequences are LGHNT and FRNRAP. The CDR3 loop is CASALIRGGSSDNEQFF. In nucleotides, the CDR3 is TGTGCTAGTGCCTTAATAAGGGGGGGAAGCTCCGACAATGAGCAGTTCTTC.

The CDR3: CASLLGQVTDTQYF. In DNA, the CDR3 is TGTGCCAGCCTGTTGGGACAGGTCACAGATACGCAGTATTTT. The gene calls are TRBV2 and TRBJ2-3, with 8 bases matching TRBD1. V trimming: 8 bases; J trimming: 2 bases; junction bases outside the gene matches: 6. Germline assignment: CDR1 SNHLY and CDR2 FYNNEI. The CDR3 has 14 amino acids.

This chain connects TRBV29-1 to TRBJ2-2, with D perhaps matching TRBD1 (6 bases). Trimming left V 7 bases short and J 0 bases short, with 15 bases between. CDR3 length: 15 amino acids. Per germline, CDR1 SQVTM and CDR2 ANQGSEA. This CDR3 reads CSATPGTTNTGELFF. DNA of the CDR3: TGCAGCGCCACCCCCGGGACAACGAACACCGGGGAGCTGTTTTTT.

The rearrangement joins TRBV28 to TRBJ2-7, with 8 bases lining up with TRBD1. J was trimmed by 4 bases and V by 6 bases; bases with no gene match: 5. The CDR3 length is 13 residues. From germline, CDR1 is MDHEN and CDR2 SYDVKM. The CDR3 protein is CASSGQGGYEQYF. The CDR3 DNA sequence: TGTGCCAGCAGCGGACAGGGTGGTTACGAGCAGTACTTC. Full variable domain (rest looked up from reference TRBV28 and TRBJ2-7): DVKVTQSSRYLVKRTGEKVFLECVQDMDHENMFWYRQDPGLGLRLIYFSYDVKMKEKGDIPEGYSVSREKKERFSLILESASTNQTSMYLCASSGQGGYEQYFGPGTRLTVT.

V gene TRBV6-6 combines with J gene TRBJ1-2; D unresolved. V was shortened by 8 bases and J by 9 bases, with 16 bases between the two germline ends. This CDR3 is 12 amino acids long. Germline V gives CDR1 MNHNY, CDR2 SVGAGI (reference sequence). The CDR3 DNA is TGTGCCAGCCGACGGGGAGCGGAGAGCTACACCTTC. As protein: CASRRGAESYTF.

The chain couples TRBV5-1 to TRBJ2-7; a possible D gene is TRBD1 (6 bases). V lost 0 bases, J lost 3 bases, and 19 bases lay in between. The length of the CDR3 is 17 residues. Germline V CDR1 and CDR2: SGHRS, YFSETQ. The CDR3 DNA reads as TGCGCCAGCAGCTTGGCCGTGGGGGCAGGGAATCTCTACGAGCAGTACTTC. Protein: CASSLAVGAGNLYEQYF.

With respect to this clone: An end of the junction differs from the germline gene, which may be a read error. DNA of the CDR3: TGTGCCAGCGCACCGCGCGGGACAGGGTACACCGGGGAGCTGTTTTTT. Translated, it gives CASAPRGTGYTGELFF. The rearrangement joins TRBV18 to TRBJ2-2; 9 bases agree with TRBD1. The CDR3 covers 16 residues. Per the germline V gene, CDR1 is KGHSH and CDR2 is LQKENI.

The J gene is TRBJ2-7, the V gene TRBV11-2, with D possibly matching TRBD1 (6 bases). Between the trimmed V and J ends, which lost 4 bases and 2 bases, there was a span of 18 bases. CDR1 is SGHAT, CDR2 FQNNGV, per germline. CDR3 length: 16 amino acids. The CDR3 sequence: CASSSVQGSKAYEQYF. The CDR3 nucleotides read TGTGCCAGCAGCTCCGTACAGGGATCGAAAGCCTACGAGCAGTACTTC.